The clone carrying this T cell receptor beta chain was detected only a few times. Antigen unknown. TCRdb used MiXCR to reprocess the RT-PCR reads, holding one entry per CDR3 protein. The profile shows 500,000 to 600,000 distinct CDR3 sequences, roughly 13% of them singletons. The sample is drawn from a study of response to subunit inactivated influenza vaccine. Study-level findings and limits: That few new T cells are recruited by each seasonal influenza vaccination was the authors' suggestion.

The junction had 6 bases not matched to a gene; V was cut back by 6 bases and J by 6 bases. Germline V CDR1 and CDR2: MNHNS, SASEGT. The CDR3 sequence is 14 residues long. The TCR was taken from a man aged 50 to 60 who received an inactivated influenza vaccine. This sequence joins TRBV6-1 and TRBJ2-1; 9 nucleotides align to TRBD1. The sample consisted of PBMCs from blood, taken roughly 46 days after vaccination. The CDR3 DNA sequence: TGTGCCAGCAGCCTTGGACAGGGGACCAATGAGCAGTTCTTC. Translation gives CASSLGQGTNEQFF.